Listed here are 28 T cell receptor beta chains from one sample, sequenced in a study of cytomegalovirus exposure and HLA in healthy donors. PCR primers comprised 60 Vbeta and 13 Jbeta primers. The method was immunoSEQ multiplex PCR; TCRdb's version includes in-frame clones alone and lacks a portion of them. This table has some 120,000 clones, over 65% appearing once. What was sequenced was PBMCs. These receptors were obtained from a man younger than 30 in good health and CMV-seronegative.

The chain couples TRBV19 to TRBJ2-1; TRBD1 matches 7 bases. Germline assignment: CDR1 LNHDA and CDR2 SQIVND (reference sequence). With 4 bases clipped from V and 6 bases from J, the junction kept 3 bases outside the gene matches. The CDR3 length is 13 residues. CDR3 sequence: CASSTWTGNEQFF. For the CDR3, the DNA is TGTGCCAGTAGTACCTGGACAGGCAATGAGCAGTTCTTC.

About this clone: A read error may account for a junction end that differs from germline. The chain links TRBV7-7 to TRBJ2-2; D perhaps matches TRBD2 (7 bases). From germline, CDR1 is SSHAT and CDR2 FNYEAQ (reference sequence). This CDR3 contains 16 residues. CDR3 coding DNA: TGTACCAGCAGCCCGGGACTGGCGGGGGCCACCGGGGAGCTGTTTTTT. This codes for CTSSPGLAGATGELFF. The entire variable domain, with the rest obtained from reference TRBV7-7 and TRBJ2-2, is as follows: GAGVSQSPRYKVTKRGQDVTLRCDPISSHATLYWYQQALGQGPEFLTYFNYEAQPDKSGLPSDRFSAERPEGSISTLTIQRTEQRDSAMYRCTSSPGLAGATGELFFGEGSRLTVL.

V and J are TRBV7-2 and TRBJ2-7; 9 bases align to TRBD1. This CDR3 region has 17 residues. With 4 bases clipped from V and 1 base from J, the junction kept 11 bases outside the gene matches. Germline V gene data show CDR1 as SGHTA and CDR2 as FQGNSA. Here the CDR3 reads CASSSVSGTGFSYEQYF. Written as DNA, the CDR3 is TGTGCCAGCAGCTCAGTTTCCGGGACAGGGTTTTCCTACGAGCAGTACTTC.

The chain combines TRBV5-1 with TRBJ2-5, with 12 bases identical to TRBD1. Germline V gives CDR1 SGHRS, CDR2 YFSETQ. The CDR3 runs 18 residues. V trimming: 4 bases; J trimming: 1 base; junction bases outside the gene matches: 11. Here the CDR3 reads CASSLGTGGGKRQETQYF. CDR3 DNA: TGCGCCAGCAGCCTCGGGACAGGGGGCGGGAAGCGCCAAGAGACCCAGTACTTC.

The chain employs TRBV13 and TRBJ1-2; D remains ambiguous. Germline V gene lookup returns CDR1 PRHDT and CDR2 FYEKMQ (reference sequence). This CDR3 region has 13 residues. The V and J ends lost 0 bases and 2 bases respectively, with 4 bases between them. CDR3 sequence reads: CASSLGRNYGYTF. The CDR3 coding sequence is TGTGCCAGCAGCTTAGGACGGAACTATGGCTACACCTTC.

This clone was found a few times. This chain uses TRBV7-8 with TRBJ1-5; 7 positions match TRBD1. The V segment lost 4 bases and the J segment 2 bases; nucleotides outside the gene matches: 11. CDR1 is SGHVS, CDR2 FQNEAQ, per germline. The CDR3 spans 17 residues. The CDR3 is CASSYSSRQGGNQPQHF. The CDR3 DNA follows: TGTGCCAGCAGCTATTCGTCACGACAGGGAGGCAATCAGCCCCAGCATTTT.

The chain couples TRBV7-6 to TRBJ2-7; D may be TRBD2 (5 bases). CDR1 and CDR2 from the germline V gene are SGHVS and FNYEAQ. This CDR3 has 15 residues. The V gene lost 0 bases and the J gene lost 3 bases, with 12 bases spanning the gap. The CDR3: CASSLAEDQYYEQYF. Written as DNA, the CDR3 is TGTGCCAGCAGCTTAGCGGAGGACCAATACTACGAGCAGTACTTC.

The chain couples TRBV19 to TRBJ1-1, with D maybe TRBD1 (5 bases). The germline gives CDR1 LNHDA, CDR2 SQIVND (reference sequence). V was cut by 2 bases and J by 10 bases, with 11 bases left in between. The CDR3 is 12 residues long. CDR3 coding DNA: TGTGCCAGTAGTATAATGGGACTAGGAGCTTTCTTT. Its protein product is CASSIMGLGAFF.

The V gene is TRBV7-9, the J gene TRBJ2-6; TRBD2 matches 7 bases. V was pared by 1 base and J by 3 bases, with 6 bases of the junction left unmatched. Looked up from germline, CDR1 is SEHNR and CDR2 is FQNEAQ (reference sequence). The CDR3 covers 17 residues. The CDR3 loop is CASSLGGGRGGANVLTF. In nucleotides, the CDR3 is TGTGCCAGCAGCTTAGGGGGTGGGAGGGGTGGGGCCAACGTCCTGACTTTC.

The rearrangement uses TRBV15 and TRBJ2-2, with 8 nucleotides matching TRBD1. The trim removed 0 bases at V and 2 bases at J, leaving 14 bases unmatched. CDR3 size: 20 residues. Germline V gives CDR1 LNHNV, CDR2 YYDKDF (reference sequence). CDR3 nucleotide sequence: TGTGCCACCAGCAGAGATCGCTGGACAGGGAGCGTGGGAAACACCGGGGAGCTGTTTTTT. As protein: CATSRDRWTGSVGNTGELFF.

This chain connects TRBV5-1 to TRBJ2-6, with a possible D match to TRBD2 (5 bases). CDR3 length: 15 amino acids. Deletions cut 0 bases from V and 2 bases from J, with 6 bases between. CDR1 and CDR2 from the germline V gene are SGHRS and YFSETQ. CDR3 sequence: CASSLGGTGANVLTF. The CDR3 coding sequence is TGCGCCAGCAGCTTGGGAGGGACTGGGGCCAACGTCCTGACTTTC.

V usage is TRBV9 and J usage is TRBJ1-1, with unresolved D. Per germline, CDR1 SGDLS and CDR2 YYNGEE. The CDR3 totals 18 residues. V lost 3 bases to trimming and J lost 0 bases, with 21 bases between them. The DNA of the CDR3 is TGTGCCAGCAGCGCAAGTGGGTGGGCAGGAGGTATGAACACTGAAGCTTTCTTT. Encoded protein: CASSASGWAGGMNTEAFF.

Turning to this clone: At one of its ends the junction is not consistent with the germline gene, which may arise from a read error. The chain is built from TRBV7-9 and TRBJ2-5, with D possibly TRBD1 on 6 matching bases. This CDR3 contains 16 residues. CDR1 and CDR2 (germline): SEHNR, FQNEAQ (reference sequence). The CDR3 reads CSSSAAGTPYQETQYF. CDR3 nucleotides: TGTTCCAGCAGCGCCGCCGGGACACCGTACCAAGAGACCCAGTACTTC.

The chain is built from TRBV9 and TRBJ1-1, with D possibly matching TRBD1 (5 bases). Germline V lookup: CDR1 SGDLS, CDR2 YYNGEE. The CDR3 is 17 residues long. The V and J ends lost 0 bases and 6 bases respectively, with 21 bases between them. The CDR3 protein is CASSVEGFREVGPEAFF. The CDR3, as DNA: TGTGCCAGCAGCGTAGAGGGGTTCAGGGAAGTCGGACCTGAAGCTTTCTTT.

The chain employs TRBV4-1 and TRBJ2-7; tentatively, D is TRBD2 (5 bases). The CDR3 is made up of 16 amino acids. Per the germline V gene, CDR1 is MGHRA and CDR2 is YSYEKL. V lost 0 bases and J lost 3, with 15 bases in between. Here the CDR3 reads CASSQDFEGPYYEQYF. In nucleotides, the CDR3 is TGCGCCAGCAGCCAAGATTTCGAGGGCCCTTACTACGAGCAGTACTTC.

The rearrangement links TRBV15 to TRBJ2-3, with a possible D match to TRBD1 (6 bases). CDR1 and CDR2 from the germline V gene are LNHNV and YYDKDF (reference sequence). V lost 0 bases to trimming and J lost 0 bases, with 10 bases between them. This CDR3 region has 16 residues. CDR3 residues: CATSRDIQGSTDTQYF. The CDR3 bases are TGTGCCACCAGCAGAGATATTCAGGGGAGCACAGATACGCAGTATTTT.

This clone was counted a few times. The CDR3 coding sequence is TGCAGCGTTTTCCCCGGGACACAGAATGAGCAGTTCTTC. The encoded protein is CSVFPGTQNEQFF. V gene TRBV29-1 combines with J gene TRBJ2-1, with a tentative D call TRBD1 (6 bases). This CDR3 has 13 amino acids. V was shortened by 5 bases and J by 7 bases, with 15 bases between the two germline ends. Per germline, CDR1 SQVTM and CDR2 ANQGSEA.

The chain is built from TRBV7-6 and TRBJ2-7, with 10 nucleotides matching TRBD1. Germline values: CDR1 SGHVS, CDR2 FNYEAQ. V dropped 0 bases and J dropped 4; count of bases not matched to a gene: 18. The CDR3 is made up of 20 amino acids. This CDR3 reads CASSLASDLSPGQGYYEQYF. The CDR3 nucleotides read TGTGCCAGCAGCTTAGCAAGCGACCTAAGTCCGGGACAGGGGTATTACGAGCAGTACTTC.

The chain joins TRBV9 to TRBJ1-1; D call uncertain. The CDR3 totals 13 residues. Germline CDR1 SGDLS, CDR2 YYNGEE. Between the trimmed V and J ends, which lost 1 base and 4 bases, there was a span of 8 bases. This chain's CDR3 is CASSVTEFTEAFF. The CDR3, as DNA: TGTGCCAGCAGCGTAACAGAATTCACTGAAGCTTTCTTT.

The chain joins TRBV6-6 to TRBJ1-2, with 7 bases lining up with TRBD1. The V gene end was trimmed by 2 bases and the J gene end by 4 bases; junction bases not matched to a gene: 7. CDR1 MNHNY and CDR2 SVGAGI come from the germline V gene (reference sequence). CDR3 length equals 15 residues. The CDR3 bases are TGTGCCAGCAGTTACCCCGGGACAGAGCTCTATGGCTACACCTTC. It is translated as CASSYPGTELYGYTF.

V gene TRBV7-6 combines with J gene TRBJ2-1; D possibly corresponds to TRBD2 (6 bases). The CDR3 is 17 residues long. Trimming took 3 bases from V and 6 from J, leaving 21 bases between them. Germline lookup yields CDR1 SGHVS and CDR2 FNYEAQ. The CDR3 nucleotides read TGTGCCAGCAGCTTTCACCCCGCTAGCGAGGGTTCCAATGAGCAGTTCTTC. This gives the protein CASSFHPASEGSNEQFF. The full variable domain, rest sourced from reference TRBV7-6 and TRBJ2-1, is GAGVSQSPRYKVTKRGQDVALRCDPISGHVSLYWYRQALGQGPEFLTYFNYEAQQDKSGLPNDRFSAERPEGSISTLTIQRTEQRDSAMYRCASSFHPASEGSNEQFFGPGTRLTVL.

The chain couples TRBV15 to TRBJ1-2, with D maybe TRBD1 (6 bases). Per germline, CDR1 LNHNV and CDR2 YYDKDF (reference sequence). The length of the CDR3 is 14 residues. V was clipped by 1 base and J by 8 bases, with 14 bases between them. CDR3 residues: CATSRGGGVGGYTF. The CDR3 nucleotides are TGTGCCACCAGCAGAGGAGGGGGGGTAGGAGGCTACACCTTC.

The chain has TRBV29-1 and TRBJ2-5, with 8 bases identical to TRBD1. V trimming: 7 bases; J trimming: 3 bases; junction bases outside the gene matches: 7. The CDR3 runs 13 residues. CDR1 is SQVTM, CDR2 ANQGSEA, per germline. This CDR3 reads CSGGRTGKETQYF. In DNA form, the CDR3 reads TGCAGCGGTGGCAGGACAGGGAAAGAGACCCAGTACTTC.

CDR3: CASSFRTGGGSNEQFF. In nucleotides, the CDR3 is TGCGCCAGCAGCTTTCGTACTGGCGGGGGGTCCAATGAGCAGTTCTTC. The V call is TRBV5-1, the J call TRBJ2-1; 8 positions agree with TRBD2. V was pared by 2 bases and J by 6 bases, with 10 bases of the junction left unmatched. CDR1 is SGHRS, CDR2 YFSETQ, per germline. This CDR3 contains 16 residues.

The CDR3 coding sequence is TGCGCCAGCAGTGATGTTCTCGGTGGGGAGGCTGGAAACACCATATATTTT. Its translation is CASSDVLGGEAGNTIYF. This chain uses TRBV5-1 with TRBJ1-3; the D is unclear. Trimming took 5 bases from V and 2 from J, leaving 20 bases between them. The CDR3 has 17 residues. Germline assignment: CDR1 SGHRS and CDR2 YFSETQ.

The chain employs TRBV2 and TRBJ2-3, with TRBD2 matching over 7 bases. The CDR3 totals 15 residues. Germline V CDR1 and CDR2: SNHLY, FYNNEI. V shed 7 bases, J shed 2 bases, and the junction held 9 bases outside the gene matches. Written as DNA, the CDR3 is TGTGCCAGCATGGGGAGACTAGCCCCCACAGATACGCAGTATTTT. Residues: CASMGRLAPTDTQYF.

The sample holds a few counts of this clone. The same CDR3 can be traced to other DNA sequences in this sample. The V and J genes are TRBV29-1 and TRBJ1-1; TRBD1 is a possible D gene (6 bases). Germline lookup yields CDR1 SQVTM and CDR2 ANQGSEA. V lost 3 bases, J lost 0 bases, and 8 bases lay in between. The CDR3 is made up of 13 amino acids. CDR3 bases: TGCAGCGTTGACAGGGGAATGAACACTGAAGCTTTCTTT. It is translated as CSVDRGMNTEAFF. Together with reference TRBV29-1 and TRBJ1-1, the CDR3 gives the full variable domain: SAVISQKPSRDICQRGTSLTIQCQVDSQVTMMFWYRQQPGQSLTLIATANQGSEATYESGFVIDKFPISRPNLTFSTLTVSNMSPEDSSIYLCSVDRGMNTEAFFGQGTRLTVV.

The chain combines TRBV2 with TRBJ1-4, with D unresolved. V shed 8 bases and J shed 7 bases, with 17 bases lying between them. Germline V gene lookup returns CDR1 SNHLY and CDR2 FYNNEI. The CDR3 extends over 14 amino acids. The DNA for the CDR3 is TGTGCCAGCGGGAGTTTTATTCGGGTTGAAAAACTGTTTTTT. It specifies CASGSFIRVEKLFF.